Shown below are 7 T cell receptor beta chains from a single sample sequenced in a study of Ad26.COV2.S vaccination and SARS-CoV-2 variants. Produced via immunoSEQ multiplex PCR; TCRdb's table is partial and in-frame only. Of 350,000 to 450,000 clones detected, around 90% appear once; the ten largest clones hold 3.5% to 4.5%. The sequencing here drew on peripheral blood, taken after recovery from COVID-19. The receptors derive from a human donor who had recovered from COVID-19.

This chain uses TRBV7-2 with TRBJ2-7; 8 positions agree with TRBD1. With V trimmed by 5 bases and J by 6 bases, 9 bases remained unmatched. CDR1 SGHTA and CDR2 FQGNSA come from the germline V gene. The CDR3 length is 14 residues. The CDR3 is CASSPLDRGGEQYF. The CDR3 DNA follows: TGTGCCAGCAGCCCTCTTGACAGGGGAGGCGAGCAGTACTTC.

This clone was observed once. The chain carries TRBV6-5 and TRBJ1-1; 8 bases match TRBD1. V dropped 6 bases and J dropped 6; count of bases not matched to a gene: 12. Germline V lookup: CDR1 MNHEY, CDR2 SVGAGI. CDR3 length: 15 residues. CDR3 DNA sequence: TGTGCCAGCAGCAGCAGGGGGCGGATGAAGTCTGAAGCTTTCTTT. The encoded protein is CASSSRGRMKSEAFF.

This rearrangement joins TRBV19 to TRBJ1-5; 7 bases map to TRBD1. CDR1 is LNHDA and CDR2 is SQIVND in the germline V gene (reference sequence). V shed 6 bases, J shed 3 bases, and the junction held 8 bases outside the gene matches. The CDR3 runs 15 residues. The CDR3 sequence is CASRLDRAFNQPQHF. The DNA for the CDR3 is TGTGCCAGTAGGTTAGACAGGGCCTTCAATCAGCCCCAGCATTTT.

This chain uses TRBV6-5 with TRBJ2-2; no definite D call. CDR1 and CDR2 from the germline V gene are MNHEY and SVGAGI. CDR3 size: 11 residues. Trimming took off 5 bases at V and 3 bases at J, with 1 base between the two ends. The CDR3 here is CASSHTGELFF. The CDR3 nucleotides are TGTGCCAGCAGTCACACCGGGGAGCTGTTTTTT.

This chain joins TRBV5-1 and TRBJ2-2, with D hard to call. This CDR3 contains 15 residues. V was trimmed by 4 bases and J by 3 bases, leaving 13 bases between them. Per germline, CDR1 SGHRS and CDR2 YFSETQ. The CDR3 protein is CASSPHSEYTGELFF. The CDR3 coding sequence is TGCGCCAGCAGCCCCCACAGTGAGTACACCGGGGAGCTGTTTTTT.

This chain joins TRBV19 and TRBJ2-5, with 9 bases lining up with TRBD2. The CDR3 consists of 15 residues. The ends lost 5 bases at V and 4 bases at J; junction bases unmatched: 8. Looked up from germline, CDR1 is LNHDA and CDR2 is SQIVND (reference sequence). The CDR3 nucleotides read TGTGCCAGTAGTTTGCTAGCGGGGAAAGTAGAGACCCAGTACTTC. Translating it yields CASSLLAGKVETQYF.

J is TRBJ1-1 and V is TRBV6-2 or TRBV6-3, with D hard to call. CDR1 is MNHEY, CDR2 SVGEGT, per germline. Trimming stripped 3 bases from V and 8 bases from J, with 13 bases between. The length of the CDR3 is 13 residues. This CDR3 is CASSYRGGREAFF. The CDR3 region has the DNA TGTGCCAGCAGTTATCGAGGAGGGAGAGAAGCTTTCTTT.